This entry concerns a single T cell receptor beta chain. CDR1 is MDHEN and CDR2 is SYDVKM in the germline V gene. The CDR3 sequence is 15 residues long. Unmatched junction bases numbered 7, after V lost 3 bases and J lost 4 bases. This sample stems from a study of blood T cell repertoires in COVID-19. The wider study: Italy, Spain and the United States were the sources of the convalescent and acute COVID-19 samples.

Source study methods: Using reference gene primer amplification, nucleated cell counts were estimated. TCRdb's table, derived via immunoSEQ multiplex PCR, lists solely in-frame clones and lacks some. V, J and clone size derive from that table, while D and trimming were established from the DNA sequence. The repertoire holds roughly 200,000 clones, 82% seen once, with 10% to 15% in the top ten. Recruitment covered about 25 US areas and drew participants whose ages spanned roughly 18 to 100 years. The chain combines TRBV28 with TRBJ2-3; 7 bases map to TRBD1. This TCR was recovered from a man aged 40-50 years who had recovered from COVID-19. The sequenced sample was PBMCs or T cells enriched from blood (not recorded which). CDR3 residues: CASSFRGPGADTQYF. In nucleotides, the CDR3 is TGTGCCAGCAGTTTTAGGGGGCCCGGGGCAGATACGCAGTATTTT.